This entry features one T cell receptor beta chain sequence. Its antigen is unidentified. The data originate from a study of identical twins' blood T cells. Study results and caveats: Twins shared more top CDR3 clonotypes than unrelated donors did.

Germline V gives CDR1 SQVTM, CDR2 ANQGSEA. Deletions cut 6 bases from V and 7 bases from J, with 16 bases between. There are 13 residues in the CDR3. The authors' processing: Clonotypes per individual ranged from about 85,000 to nearly 500,000. TCRdb itself ran the 5' RACE reads through MiXCR, one entry per CDR3 protein. These V and J calls rely on TCRdb rather than the paper's analysis. The sample consists of a few hundred thousand distinct CDR3 sequences, over 25% of them appearing once. The V call is TRBV29-1, the J call TRBJ2-1, with D uncertain. The sample comprised PBMCs. The receptor comes from a woman aged 18 to 55 in good health. CDR3 DNA: TGCAGCGTCCCAGAGTTGGACGGTAATGAGCAGTTCTTC. It is translated as CSVPELDGNEQFF.